A single sample is the source of the 22 T cell receptor beta chains below, sequenced in a study of blood T cell repertoires in COVID-19 (dated by TCRdb to about 2020). Library construction relied on the immunoSEQ multiplex PCR assay. TCRdb took this table from immuneACCESS and kept in-frame rearrangements with V and J called. Such tables lack part of the clones; where checked against another copy, unresolved V genes explain under half of the gap, and the rest is unexplained. The sample table records 250,000 to 300,000 clones; approximately 90% of these occur just once. The ten biggest clones cover roughly 5% of the sample. Sequencing was done on a sample of peripheral blood. Receptor source: a man aged 35 to 55 with acute or convalescent COVID-19.

As for this clone: The same CDR3 arises from other DNA sequences in this sample as well. The chain links TRBV12-5 to TRBJ1-1, with D possibly being TRBD1 (6 bases). The ends were cut back, 1 base at V and 4 bases at J, with 7 bases in the middle. Germline V CDR1 and CDR2: LGHNT, FRNRAP. The CDR3 runs 13 residues. CDR3 sequence reads: CASGLEGGTEAFF. The DNA of the CDR3 is TGTGCTAGTGGTTTGGAAGGGGGCACTGAAGCTTTCTTT.

This rearrangement joins TRBV7-8 to TRBJ1-2, with D unclear. This CDR3 has 14 amino acids. V lost 0 bases and J 9 bases, leaving 14 bases between the germline ends. Germline-derived CDR1 and CDR2 are SGHVS and FQNEAQ. CDR3 coding DNA: TGTGCCAGCAGCTTAGCGCCGAGGGATAGAAGCTACACCTTC. Encoded protein: CASSLAPRDRSYTF.

The chain couples TRBV6-1 to TRBJ1-2, with TRBD1 as a possible D gene (5 bases). V dropped 0 bases and J dropped 8 bases, with 13 bases sitting between them. Germline-derived CDR1 and CDR2 are MNHNS and SASEGT. The CDR3 loop spans 14 amino acids. DNA of the CDR3: TGTGCCAGCAGTGAAGCGGCAGGGAAAGACGGCTACACCTTC. This encodes CASSEAAGKDGYTF.

The rearrangement uses TRBV19 and TRBJ2-3; 9 bases match TRBD1. This CDR3 region has 13 residues. The germline gives CDR1 LNHDA, CDR2 SQIVND (reference sequence). V trimming: 6 bases; J trimming: 5 bases; junction bases outside the gene matches: 3. CDR3 protein: CASRDRGIDTQYF. The DNA of the CDR3 is TGTGCCAGTAGGGACAGGGGAATAGATACGCAGTATTTT.

V usage is TRBV29-1 and J usage is TRBJ1-1; 8 nucleotides align to TRBD1. Germline V CDR1 and CDR2: SQVTM, ANQGSEA. V trimming: 4 bases; J trimming: 10 bases; junction bases outside the gene matches: 2. This CDR3 comprises 10 residues. CDR3 DNA: TGCAGCGTTGCAGGACAGGGAGCTTTCTTT. Amino acids: CSVAGQGAFF.

The rearrangement links TRBV18 to TRBJ1-3, with 7 bases fitting TRBD1. The CDR3 has 14 residues. Germline lookup yields CDR1 KGHSH and CDR2 LQKENI. With 3 bases clipped from V and 4 bases from J, the junction kept 3 bases outside the gene matches. DNA of the CDR3: TGTGCCAGCTCACCGGCGGGACAGGGAAACACCATATATTTT. Translation: CASSPAGQGNTIYF. Looking up the rest from reference TRBV18 and TRBJ1-3 gives the full variable domain: NAGVMQNPRHLVRRRGQEARLRCSPMKGHSHVYWYRQLPEEGLKFMVYLQKENIIDESGMPKERFSAEFPKEGPSILRIQQVVRGDSAAYFCASSPAGQGNTIYFGEGSWLTVV.

The rearrangement links TRBV5-1 to TRBJ2-7, with D possibly matching TRBD2 (6 bases). Per the germline V gene, CDR1 is SGHRS and CDR2 is YFSETQ. V lost 1 base and J lost 5, with 19 bases in between. CDR3 length equals 16 residues. In DNA form, the CDR3 reads TGCGCCAGCAGCTTGTCGGTGAGCTTTGGAGGGAACGAGCAGTACTTC. Translated, it gives CASSLSVSFGGNEQYF.

This clone has only a few counts. The V call is TRBV12-3 or TRBV12-4, the J call TRBJ1-3, with 8 bases lining up with TRBD1. The CDR3 length is 13 residues. Germline trimming cut 10 bases from V and 5 bases from J; bases unmatched to any gene: 7. CDR3 sequence (DNA): TGTGCCACCCTGGACAGGGAAAGAAACACCATATATTTT. Its translation is CATLDRERNTIYF.

The chain has TRBV2 and TRBJ2-1; 7 bases line up with TRBD2. Germline-derived CDR1 and CDR2 are SNHLY and FYNNEI. V shed 6 bases, J shed 3 bases, and the junction held 8 bases outside the gene matches. The CDR3 totals 15 residues. As DNA, the CDR3 is TGTGCCAGCAGGCCGGGGGGAGGTTTCTACAATGAGCAGTTCTTC. Encoded protein: CASRPGGGFYNEQFF.

Concerning this clone itself: This sample includes further DNA sequences coding for the same CDR3. The chain combines TRBV5-4 with TRBJ2-7; D gene uncertain. This CDR3 comprises 11 residues. Germline lookup yields CDR1 SGHNT and CDR2 YYREEE (reference sequence). Trimming took off 3 bases at V and 4 bases at J, with 5 bases between the two ends. CDR3 residues: CASSSSYEQYF. CDR3 coding DNA: TGTGCCAGCAGCTCTTCTTACGAGCAGTACTTC.

V gene TRBV5-1 combines with J gene TRBJ2-2, with D possibly matching TRBD2 (5 bases). Trimming took 2 bases from V and 0 from J, leaving 8 bases between them. The germline CDR1 and CDR2 sequences are SGHRS and YFSETQ. This CDR3 has 15 residues. The CDR3 sequence is CASSLLVPNTGELFF. CDR3 DNA sequence: TGCGCCAGCAGCTTACTAGTTCCGAACACCGGGGAGCTGTTTTTT.

The V call is TRBV3-1 (or the pseudogene TRBV3-2), the J call TRBJ1-3; unclear D gene. The germline CDR1 and CDR2 sequences are LGHDT and YNNKEL (reference sequence). CDR3 length: 13 amino acids. V lost 1 base and J lost 11, with 12 bases in between. For the CDR3, the DNA is TGTGCCAGCAGCCAAGCACGTCAGGTCTCCATATATTTT. Translating gives CASSQARQVSIYF.

This clone was seen more than once but under ten times. V is TRBV7-2 and J is TRBJ1-3; TRBD1 aligns across 7 bases. The CDR3 covers 17 residues. Germline V gene sequence: CDR1 SGHTA, CDR2 FQGNSA. The V gene end was trimmed by 2 bases and the J gene end by 0 bases; junction bases not matched to a gene: 7. As DNA, the CDR3 is TGTGCCAGCAGCTTACAGACAGGGCCCGACTCTGGAAACACCATATATTTT. Translated: CASSLQTGPDSGNTIYF.

The chain employs TRBV18 and TRBJ2-7, with D possibly TRBD1 on 6 matching bases. Germline values: CDR1 KGHSH, CDR2 LQKENI. Between the trimmed V and J ends, which lost 0 bases and 5 bases, there was a span of 11 bases. The CDR3 consists of 14 residues. The CDR3 loop reads CASSPPARGHEQYF. The CDR3 DNA sequence: TGTGCCAGCTCACCACCGGCCAGGGGCCACGAGCAGTACTTC.

This clone was seen a handful of times. The chain combines TRBV30 with TRBJ1-2; possible D gene TRBD1, 5 bases. V lost 1 base, J lost 8 bases, and 17 bases lay in between. Germline assignment: CDR1 GTSNPN and CDR2 SVGIG (reference sequence). This CDR3 is 14 amino acids long. CDR3 sequence reads: CAWSGTSTPVGYTF. In DNA form, the CDR3 reads TGTGCCTGGAGTGGGACATCCACACCCGTGGGCTACACCTTC.

The chain uses TRBV7-9 and TRBJ1-1; the D is unclear. V lost 4 bases, J lost 0 bases, and 18 bases lay in between. Germline lookup yields CDR1 SEHNR and CDR2 FQNEAQ (reference sequence). CDR3 length: 17 amino acids. The CDR3 DNA follows: TGTGCCAGCAGCTCGCCTGAGGAGGGTCTCATGAACACTGAAGCTTTCTTT. Translation: CASSSPEEGLMNTEAFF.

J is TRBJ1-5 and V is TRBV3-1 (or the pseudogene TRBV3-2); D unclear. V was clipped by 4 bases and J by 5 bases, with 9 bases between them. The CDR3 spans 13 residues. CDR1 is LGHDT, CDR2 YNNKEL, per germline (reference sequence). The DNA of the CDR3 is TGTGCCAGCAGCCTCCAAAGCGATCAGCCCCAGCATTTT. Translation: CASSLQSDQPQHF.

This chain uses TRBV19 with TRBJ1-2; D gene unclear. Per the germline V gene, CDR1 is LNHDA and CDR2 is SQIVND (reference sequence). V lost 5 bases and J 12 bases, leaving 16 bases between the germline ends. CDR3 length: 12 residues. CDR3 sequence reads: CASSVRETFHTF. The CDR3 region has the DNA TGTGCCAGTAGTGTCCGGGAGACCTTCCACACCTTC.

The chain is built from TRBV4-2 and TRBJ2-1; TRBD2 matches at 8 bases. The V gene's germline CDR1 is LGHNA and CDR2 YNFKEQ. V shed 1 base and J 7 bases; nucleotides not matched to a gene: 18. This CDR3 has 19 amino acids. The CDR3 region is CASSQAAGGLRTPQNEQFF. CDR3 DNA sequence: TGTGCCAGCAGCCAAGCGGCGGGGGGACTTAGAACCCCCCAGAATGAGCAGTTCTTC.

The V gene is TRBV9, the J gene TRBJ2-3, with D perhaps matching TRBD2 (5 bases). The CDR3 spans 16 residues. V lost 3 bases, J lost 1 base, and 15 bases lay in between. The germline V gene encodes CDR1 SGDLS and CDR2 YYNGEE. CDR3 in DNA: TGTGCCAGCAGCGACCAGAGATACGGGGGCACAGATACGCAGTATTTT. It specifies CASSDQRYGGTDTQYF. Using reference TRBV9 and TRBJ2-3 for the parts outside the CDR3, the full variable domain is DSGVTQTPKHLITATGQRVTLRCSPRSGDLSVYWYQQSLDQGLQFLIQYYNGEERAKGNILERFSAQQFPDLHSELNLSSLELGDSALYFCASSDQRYGGTDTQYFGPGTRLTVL.

The rearrangement links TRBV30 to TRBJ1-1; 9 bases are shared with TRBD1. The V and J ends lost 0 bases and 4 bases, in that order; junction bases with no gene match: 12. From germline, CDR1 is GTSNPN and CDR2 SVGIG (reference sequence). This CDR3 contains 17 residues. This CDR3 is CAWSVVWDREFFTEAFF. The DNA for the CDR3 is TGTGCCTGGAGTGTAGTCTGGGACAGGGAATTTTTCACTGAAGCTTTCTTT.

The chain links TRBV2 to TRBJ1-3, with 9 bases fitting TRBD1. The length of the CDR3 is 14 residues. With 6 bases clipped from V and 4 bases from J, the junction kept 4 bases outside the gene matches. Germline V gene lookup returns CDR1 SNHLY and CDR2 FYNNEI. CDR3 protein: CASRTGGSGNTIYF. In DNA form, the CDR3 reads TGTGCCAGCAGAACAGGGGGCTCGGGAAACACCATATATTTT.